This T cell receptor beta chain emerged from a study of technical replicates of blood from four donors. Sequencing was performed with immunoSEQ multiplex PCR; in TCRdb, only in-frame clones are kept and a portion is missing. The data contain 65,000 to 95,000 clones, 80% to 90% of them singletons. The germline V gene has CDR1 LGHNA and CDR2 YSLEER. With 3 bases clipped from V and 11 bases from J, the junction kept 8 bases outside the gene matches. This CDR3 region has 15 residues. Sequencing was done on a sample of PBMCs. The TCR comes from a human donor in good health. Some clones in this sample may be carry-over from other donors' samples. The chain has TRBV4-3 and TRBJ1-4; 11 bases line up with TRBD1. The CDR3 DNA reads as TGCGCCAGCAGCCAGCAAGGGACAGGGGGGACGAAACTGTTTTTT. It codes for CASSQQGTGGTKLFF.